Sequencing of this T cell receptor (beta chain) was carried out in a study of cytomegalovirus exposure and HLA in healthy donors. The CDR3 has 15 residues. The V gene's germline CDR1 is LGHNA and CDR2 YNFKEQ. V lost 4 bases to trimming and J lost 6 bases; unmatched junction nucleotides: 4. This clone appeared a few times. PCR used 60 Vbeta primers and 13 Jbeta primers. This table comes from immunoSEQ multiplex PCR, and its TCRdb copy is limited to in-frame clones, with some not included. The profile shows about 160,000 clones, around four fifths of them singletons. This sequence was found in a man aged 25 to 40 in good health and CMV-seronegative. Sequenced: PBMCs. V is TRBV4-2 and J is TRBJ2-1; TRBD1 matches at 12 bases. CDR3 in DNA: TGTGCCAGCAGCCCCCGGGACAGGGGGCTCAATGAGCAGTTCTTC. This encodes CASSPRDRGLNEQFF.